This TCR beta chain was sequenced in a study of PD-1 and CTLA-4 blockade in melanoma (dated by TCRdb to the early 2020s). For the wider study: The study compared how PD-1 blockade and CTLA-4 blockade affected the melanoma-reactive CD8 T cell response in patients with melanoma.

The method was the immunoSEQ multiplex PCR assay. Sourced from immuneACCESS, this table was stored by TCRdb with only in-frame sequences that have V and J called. A share of the clones is absent; for the studies checked, an unresolved V gene accounts for under half, and the remainder has no known explanation. The sample table lists 15,000 to 20,000 clones, over 60% of them with a count of one. In total, the top ten clones hold about 15% of the sample. V gives up 6 bases and J gives up 2 bases, and the segment between their germline ends measures 14 bases. The CDR3 runs 14 amino acids, cysteine and phenylalanine included. CDR3 DNA only is kept here, 42 bases in frame from base 1. Based on the germline V gene (reference sequence), the CDR1 and CDR2 sequences are MNHEY and SMNVEV. Details on this clone: The target of this receptor is not known. No clone much larger than this one lies a single base away; base qualities are absent.

The rearranged chain carries TRBV27 and TRBJ2-7; no D gene can be assigned with confidence. The sample was CD8+ T cells from peripheral blood, taken before anti-PD-1 treatment. This clonotype was obtained from a human donor with melanoma. CDR3 sequence: CASRNTIRAYEQYF. Here is the DNA: TGTGCCAGCAGAAATACTATTAGAGCCTACGAGCAGTACTTC.